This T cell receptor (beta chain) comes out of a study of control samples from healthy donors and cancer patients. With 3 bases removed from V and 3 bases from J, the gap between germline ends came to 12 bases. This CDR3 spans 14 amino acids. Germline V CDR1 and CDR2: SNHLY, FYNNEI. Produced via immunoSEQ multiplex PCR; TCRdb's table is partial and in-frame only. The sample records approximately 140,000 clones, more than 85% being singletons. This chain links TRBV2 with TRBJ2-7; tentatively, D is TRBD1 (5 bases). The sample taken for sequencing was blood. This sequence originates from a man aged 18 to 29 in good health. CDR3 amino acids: CASSDLTAYYEQYF. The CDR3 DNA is TGTGCCAGCAGTGACCTGACAGCCTACTACGAGCAGTACTTC.